Listed below are T cell receptor beta chains from one sample, sequenced in a study of beta chain features in type 1 diabetes. Here immunoSEQ multiplex PCR was the method, and the copy in TCRdb shows in-frame clones only, minus some. The sample contains roughly 300,000 clones, around 9% of which appear only once. The sequenced material came from central memory CD4+ T cells from blood. These receptor sequences come from a man younger than 45 with type 1 diabetes. Each CDR3 is given with its conserved first and last residue. Not every row has a clone size; where given, it reads once, few, many or a size class.

V gene: TRBV27
J gene: TRBJ2-7
clone size: few
CDR3 protein: CASSFGVHVSRQYF

V gene: TRBV2
J gene: NA
clone size: NA
CDR3 protein: CASRHALGRHYEQYF

V gene: TRBV6-1
J gene: TRBJ2-2
clone size: few
CDR3 protein: CASTRTENTGELFF

V gene: TRBV11-2
J gene: TRBJ1-2
clone size: NA
CDR3 protein: CASSSRTGGPDYGYTF

V gene: TRBV7-2
J gene: TRBJ2-7
clone size: NA
CDR3 protein: CASSPGTGIYEQYF

V gene: TRBV19
J gene: TRBJ2-6
clone size: few
CDR3 protein: CASSIQGRSGANVLTF

V gene: TRBV7-2
J gene: TRBJ1-1
clone size: few
CDR3 protein: CASSPDGSNTEAFF

V gene: TRBV6-5
J gene: TRBJ2-1
clone size: few
CDR3 protein: CASSYSAGGHDEQFF

V gene: TRBV25-1
J gene: TRBJ1-3
clone size: few
CDR3 protein: CASMMAGGNTIYF

V gene: TRBV30
J gene: TRBJ1-2
clone size: NA
CDR3 protein: CAWRSGESNYGYTF

V gene: TRBV7-2
J gene: TRBJ1-1
clone size: NA
CDR3 protein: CASSLLGQGTTEAFF

V gene: TRBV2
J gene: TRBJ1-5
clone size: few
CDR3 protein: CASIRDSNQPQHF

V gene: TRBV7-2
J gene: TRBJ2-7
clone size: few
CDR3 protein: CASSLALAGGPEQYF

V gene: TRBV19
J gene: TRBJ1-5
clone size: many
CDR3 protein: CASTPQLGTQPQHF

V gene: TRBV28
J gene: TRBJ2-3
clone size: many
CDR3 protein: CASSLEVAGGNTQYF

V gene: TRBV9
J gene: TRBJ2-1
clone size: NA
CDR3 protein: CASSPGLAGGPYNEQFF

V gene: TRBV9
J gene: TRBJ1-5
clone size: NA
CDR3 protein: CASSVDRGLQPQHF

V gene: TRBV5-6
J gene: TRBJ1-2
clone size: NA
CDR3 protein: CASSPDRGTGNYGYTF

V gene: TRBV4-3
J gene: TRBJ1-2
clone size: few
CDR3 protein: CASSQDSGQGGGYTF

V gene: TRBV10-2
J gene: TRBJ2-5
clone size: few
CDR3 protein: CATRLAGAETQYF

V gene: TRBV13
J gene: TRBJ1-1
clone size: NA
CDR3 protein: CASSSRTGNTEAFF

V gene: TRBV6-5
J gene: TRBJ1-5
clone size: NA
CDR3 protein: CASRLWGNQPQHF

V gene: TRBV5-4
J gene: TRBJ2-3
clone size: many
CDR3 protein: CASRTGGGTDTQYF

V gene: TRBV6-6
J gene: TRBJ2-1
clone size: NA
CDR3 protein: CASSRQGDEQFF

V gene: TRBV5-6
J gene: TRBJ1-1
clone size: NA
CDR3 protein: CASSSWANTEAFF

V gene: TRBV2
J gene: TRBJ1-2
clone size: NA
CDR3 protein: CASSPQGQGYGYTF

V gene: TRBV14
J gene: TRBJ2-1
clone size: few
CDR3 protein: CASSPPGVGAYNEQFF

V gene: TRBV5-6
J gene: TRBJ1-2
clone size: few
CDR3 protein: CASSPLTGYGYTF

V gene: TRBV5-6
J gene: TRBJ2-7
clone size: few
CDR3 protein: CASSFGAKSYEQYF

V gene: TRBV7-8
J gene: TRBJ2-3
clone size: NA
CDR3 protein: CASSLHSRGGTDTQYF

V gene: TRBV4-3
J gene: TRBJ1-6
clone size: many
CDR3 protein: CASSQGQSVSPLHF

V gene: TRBV6-6
J gene: TRBJ2-3
clone size: few
CDR3 protein: CASSPGASNTQYF

V gene: TRBV7-2
J gene: TRBJ1-1
clone size: NA
CDR3 protein: CASSPQGNMNTEAFF

V gene: TRBV6-5
J gene: TRBJ1-2
clone size: many
CDR3 protein: CASSYSEGGMERYTF

V gene: TRBV28
J gene: TRBJ1-6
clone size: NA
CDR3 protein: CASSLMSASPLHF

V gene: TRBV7-6
J gene: TRBJ1-5
clone size: NA
CDR3 protein: CASSLVPGLNQPQHF